This entry lists 11 T cell receptor beta chains sequenced from one sample in a study of T cell responses to AZD1222 COVID-19 vaccine. The table came from immunoSEQ multiplex PCR; TCRdb's copy has only in-frame clones and leaves some out. The repertoire includes under 150,000 clones, around 90% of them detected once, and roughly 8.4% sits in the top ten. This specimen was peripheral blood, taken on day 0 of AZD1222 vaccination. Receptor source: an adult in good health.

The V gene is TRBV19, the J gene TRBJ1-2; D is unclear. Trimming removed 6 bases at V and 4 bases at J, with 9 bases between. The CDR3 extends over 12 amino acids. Germline values: CDR1 LNHDA, CDR2 SQIVND (reference sequence). The CDR3 loop reads CASSDNFYGYTF. CDR3 in DNA: TGTGCCAGTAGCGACAACTTCTATGGCTACACCTTC.

The chain links TRBV29-1 to TRBJ1-1; possible D gene TRBD1, 5 bases. Germline CDR1 is SQVTM and CDR2 is ANQGSEA. CDR3 length: 11 amino acids. V lost 3 bases to trimming and J lost 11 bases, with 13 bases between them. The CDR3 DNA reads as TGCAGCGTTGAGAGGCAGGGCGGGGCTTTCTTT. This sequence encodes CSVERQGGAFF.

The chain recombines TRBV5-1 with TRBJ2-1, with a tentative D call TRBD2 (6 bases). The CDR3 is made up of 15 amino acids. The germline gives CDR1 SGHRS, CDR2 YFSETQ. Trimming removed 2 bases from V and 4 bases from J, with 13 bases in between. CDR3 in amino acids: CASSLSGERYNEQFF. Written as DNA, the CDR3 is TGCGCCAGCAGCTTATCGGGGGAGAGGTACAATGAGCAGTTCTTC. Using reference TRBV5-1 and TRBJ2-1 for the parts outside the CDR3, the full variable domain is KAGVTQTPRYLIKTRGQQVTLSCSPISGHRSVSWYQQTPGQGLQFLFEYFSETQRNKGNFPGRFSGRQFSNSRSEMNVSTLELGDSALYLCASSLSGERYNEQFFGPGTRLTVL.

This sequence joins TRBV10-2 and TRBJ2-2; D is possibly TRBD2 (5 bases). Trimming removed 6 bases from V and 4 bases from J, with 9 bases in between. The CDR3 runs to 13 residues. Germline V gives CDR1 WSHSY, CDR2 SAAADI. The chain's CDR3 is CASRHLATGELFF. The CDR3 DNA reads TGCGCCAGCAGGCACCTAGCCACCGGGGAGCTGTTTTTT.

The CDR3 DNA sequence: TGTGCCAGCAGCTCGTGGATAGGGGGCAATCAGCCCCAGCATTTT. Encoded protein: CASSSWIGGNQPQHF. This chain connects TRBV7-2 to TRBJ1-5; a weak D match, TRBD1 (5 bases). The V gene lost 4 bases and the J gene lost 2 bases, with 12 bases spanning the gap. Germline-derived CDR1 and CDR2 are SGHTA and FQGNSA. The CDR3 runs 15 residues.

CDR3 region: CSARTGGRLRGYTF. The CDR3 bases are TGCAGCGCCCGGACAGGGGGGCGTTTAAGGGGCTACACCTTC. V gene TRBV29-1 combines with J gene TRBJ1-2, with 10 bases that match TRBD1. Germline V CDR1 and CDR2: SQVTM, ANQGSEA. There are 14 residues in the CDR3. The trim removed 7 bases at V and 8 bases at J, leaving 13 bases unmatched.

V usage is TRBV3-1 (or the pseudogene TRBV3-2) and J usage is TRBJ1-4; possibly TRBD1 for D (5 bases). Trimming removed 1 base from V and 4 bases from J, with 10 bases in between. Germline V gives CDR1 LGHDT, CDR2 YNNKEL (reference sequence). This CDR3 is 15 amino acids long. As DNA, the CDR3 is TGTGCCAGCAGCCAAGGGGGACGGCATAATGAAAAACTGTTTTTT. Its translation is CASSQGGRHNEKLFF.

This chain joins TRBV7-6 and TRBJ2-1; 9 positions agree with TRBD1. The J segment lost 2 bases and the V segment lost 5 bases, leaving 4 bases of the junction unmatched. The CDR3 is made up of 15 amino acids. The germline V gene encodes CDR1 SGHVS and CDR2 FNYEAQ. The CDR3 nucleotides read TGTGCCAGCAGCCTCGGACAGGGGACCTACAATGAGCAGTTCTTC. It is translated as CASSLGQGTYNEQFF.

The chain is built from TRBV19 and TRBJ2-2; no definite D call. Between the trimmed V and J ends, which lost 4 bases and 5 bases, there was a span of 8 bases. Germline V CDR1 and CDR2: LNHDA, SQIVND (reference sequence). The length of the CDR3 is 13 residues. DNA of the CDR3: TGTGCCAGTAGTACCGGAAAGACCGGGGAGCTGTTTTTT. Protein product: CASSTGKTGELFF. Combining the CDR3 with reference TRBV19 and TRBJ2-2 gives the whole variable domain DGGITQSPKYLFRKEGQNVTLSCEQNLNHDAMYWYRQDPGQGLRLIYYSQIVNDFQKGDIAEGYSVSREKKESFPLTVTSAQKNPTAFYLCASSTGKTGELFFGEGSRLTVL.

This clone was counted a few times. The chain links TRBV5-1 to TRBJ2-2, with a tentative D call TRBD2 (6 bases). V was pared by 7 bases and J by 5 bases, with 6 bases between. Germline assignment: CDR1 SGHRS and CDR2 YFSETQ. There are 11 residues in the CDR3. The CDR3 sequence is CASRGTGELFF. Here the CDR3 DNA reads TGCGCCAGCCGGGGGACCGGGGAGCTGTTTTTT.

The J gene is TRBJ2-1, the V gene TRBV2, with 11 bases that match TRBD2. CDR1 is SNHLY and CDR2 is FYNNEI in the germline V gene. This CDR3 has 15 residues. After removal of 6 bases from V and 7 bases from J, the junction contained 8 bases not matched to a gene. DNA of the CDR3: TGTGCCAGCAGCGATCAGGGACTAGCGGCAAATGAGCAGTTCTTC. It is translated as CASSDQGLAANEQFF.